This T cell receptor (beta chain) was sequenced during a study of T cell repertoires in cytomegalovirus infection (dated by TCRdb to the late 2010s). About the investigation overall: Because public TCR beta signatures pointed to carriage of CMV infection together with the matching HLA type, the HLA type of each donor mattered for the analysis.

The instrument given in TCRdb is Illumina HiSeq 1500. TCRdb applied fastp at Q25 and MiXCR to the public reads, then kept only in-frame beta chains. Here each entry gathers all rows of one CDR3 protein and keeps the most common genes and DNA. This sample lists fewer than 700,000 distinct CDR3 sequences; approximately 24% were detected once. The ten top clones hold roughly 8% of the sample. The CDR3 measures 13 amino acids from cysteine to phenylalanine. The kept DNA is CDR3 alone, 39 bases in frame from the first base. Trimming removed 11 bases from V and 0 bases from J, leaving 10 bases between the germline ends. Taken from the germline V gene, the CDR1 and CDR2 loops are MDHEN and SYDVKM. What the study reported, not specific to this receptor: The ex vivo response was dominated by HLA-C-restricted CMV-specific TCR beta clonotypes, which also provided the single most frequent clonotype in two of eight donors. Cumulative frequency of public TCR beta family members discriminated carriers of CMV infection plus the relevant HLA type in this cohort and an independent 352-donor cohort.

With respect to this clonotype: Its antigen has not been determined. Base quality data are lacking; no much larger clone is found one base away.

The sample consisted of CD8+ T cells from PBMCs. Recombination linked TRBV28 to TRBJ2-2, with the D call perhaps TRBD1 or TRBD2, as 6 bases match in each case. The receptor comes from a human donor in good health (CMV status not recorded). Some clones in this sample may be carry-over from other donors' samples. In nucleotide form, the sequence is TGTGCCGGGGGGCTGCCGAACACCGGGGAGCTGTTTTTT. Translated, it gives CAGGLPNTGELFF.